Listed below are T cell receptor beta chains from one sample, sequenced in a study of blood T cell repertoires in COVID-19. Generated by immunoSEQ multiplex PCR, the TCRdb table keeps only in-frame clones and is missing some. The sample has under 150,000 clones, roughly 79% seen once. Sequencing was done on a sample of PBMCs or T cells enriched from blood (not recorded which). Source of these receptors: a woman aged 45 to 65 who had recovered from COVID-19. Each CDR3 is given with its conserved first and last residue. Fields, in order: D gene, J gene, V gene, CDR3 protein. A D gene is named only where the DNA matches it firmly.

>TRBD1|TRBJ1-2|TRBV14
CASSPRTGGDGYTF
>TRBD1|TRBJ1-5|TRBV6-2/TRBV6-3
CASSYGTGEGVSNQPQHF
>-|TRBJ2-7|TRBV30
CAWSPGQSYEQYF
>TRBD1|TRBJ1-2|TRBV2
CASKQGVGYTF
>-|TRBJ2-5|TRBV5-6
CASSLLLRTQYF
>TRBD1|TRBJ2-1|TRBV6-4
CASSDSTTGSNEQFF
>TRBD2|TRBJ2-1|TRBV5-6
CASSSFFLAGIRQFF
>TRBD1|TRBJ1-5|TRBV2
CASSDPDRPKSRHQPQHF
>TRBD2|TRBJ2-3|TRBV10-3
CAISLAGEGTDTQYF
>TRBD1|TRBJ1-6|TRBV18
CASSLRDSDSPLHF
>TRBD1|TRBJ2-3|TRBV7-9
CASSLGGQADTQYF
>TRBD1|TRBJ1-1|TRBV25-1
CASSEWGTGWVNTEAFF
>-|TRBJ2-7|TRBV7-9
CASTPQTSYEQYF
>-|TRBJ2-7|TRBV12-5
CASGTGFYEQYF
>-|TRBJ1-1|TRBV12-5
CASGISNTEAFF
>TRBD2|TRBJ2-1|TRBV3-1/TRBV3-2
CASSQGTSGRSYNEQFF
>-|TRBJ1-1|TRBV30
CAWRQRMNTEAFF
>-|TRBJ2-2|TRBV6-5
CASSYWTNTGELFF
>-|TRBJ1-1|TRBV12-3/TRBV12-4
CASSITSNTEAFF
>TRBD1|TRBJ2-5|TRBV3-1/TRBV3-2
CASSQEGTGTQETQYF
>TRBD2|TRBJ2-3|TRBV5-1
CASSLGSGNTDTQYF
>TRBD1|TRBJ1-5|TRBV7-6
CASSLGTGGVQPQHF
>-|TRBJ2-7|TRBV6-6
CASSYGQLSSYEQYF
>TRBD1|TRBJ1-2|TRBV2
CASSPLTGAYGYTF
>TRBD2|TRBJ2-7|TRBV6-5
CASSFLVAGGPYEQYF
>-|TRBJ1-6|TRBV2
CASSRQDNSPLHF
>TRBD2|TRBJ2-1|TRBV19
CASSLGLAGPSSYNEQFF
>TRBD2|TRBJ2-5|TRBV4-1
CASSQDGTSGETQYF
>-|TRBJ1-3|TRBV30
CAWSVGREGNTIYF
>-|TRBJ2-2|TRBV19
CASSIPRGRGASNTGELFF
>TRBD2|TRBJ2-7|TRBV4-1
CASTFSGEGRGEQYF
>TRBD2|TRBJ2-7|TRBV3-1/TRBV3-2
CASSQPTGGSSYEQYF
>-|TRBJ1-6|TRBV13
CASSADRTSRSPLHF
>TRBD2|TRBJ2-3|TRBV7-8
CASSFGGGDTQYF
>TRBD1|TRBJ1-2|TRBV11-2
CASSLYETGGYGYTF
>-|TRBJ1-3|TRBV18
CASSPAGVGNTIYF
>TRBD1|TRBJ1-2|TRBV28
CASSLWDRAHYYGYTF
>TRBD2|TRBJ2-7|TRBV19
CASKTSGGSYEQYF
>-|TRBJ2-6|TRBV9
CASSVAGGELSGANVLTF
>-|TRBJ2-2|TRBV2
CASSEGRVGGELFF
>-|TRBJ1-4|TRBV3-1/TRBV3-2
CASSQNTATNEKLFF
>-|TRBJ1-5|TRBV27
CASSSAGGHQPQHF
>-|TRBJ2-3|TRBV6-5
CASSRLGTSTDTQYF
>-|TRBJ1-5|TRBV6-5
CASSLTGIGNQPQHF
>-|TRBJ1-1|TRBV7-2
CASSLWGGGTEAFF
>-|TRBJ2-3|TRBV10-1
CASSEVPGLVNTDTQYF
>-|TRBJ2-7|TRBV5-4
CASSLGGGNYEQYF
>TRBD1|TRBJ2-4|TRBV19
CASSSGTARAKNIQYF
>TRBD1|TRBJ2-5|TRBV5-4
CASSGGQGAGETQYF
>-|TRBJ2-7|TRBV7-9
CASSSASYEQYF
>-|TRBJ1-6|TRBV5-5
CASSTDRRSSYNSPLHF
>TRBD1|TRBJ1-5|TRBV19
CASSILGQENQPQHF
>TRBD1|TRBJ2-1|TRBV25-1
CASRTGTGVNEQFF